These 10 T cell receptor beta chains were all obtained from the same sample, sequenced in a study of blood T cell repertoires in COVID-19. Clones were sequenced by immunoSEQ multiplex PCR, and TCRdb holds only the in-frame ones, with some missing. The table has 150,000 to 200,000 clones, approximately 87% seen once. What was sequenced was peripheral blood. These receptors came from a woman aged 70 to 79 with COVID-19, enrolled during active disease.

This chain uses TRBV5-6 with TRBJ2-7; D unclear. The CDR3 loop spans 12 amino acids. The V and J ends lost 4 bases and 3 bases respectively, with 8 bases between them. CDR1 and CDR2 from the germline V gene are SGHDT and YYEEEE. Here the CDR3 reads CASSINSYEQYF. Written as DNA, the CDR3 is TGTGCCAGCAGCATTAACAGCTACGAGCAGTACTTC.

This clone was recorded once. V usage is TRBV19 and J usage is TRBJ2-2, with 7 nucleotides matching TRBD1. The germline gives CDR1 LNHDA, CDR2 SQIVND (reference sequence). The CDR3 covers 12 residues. V was pared by 11 bases and J by 4 bases, with 4 bases of the junction left unmatched. In DNA form, the CDR3 reads TGTGCCGCCAGGGGGAGCACCGGGGAGCTGTTTTTT. Translated, it gives CAARGSTGELFF.

This chain connects TRBV7-9 to TRBJ1-3; TRBD1 matches at 9 bases. This CDR3 is 18 amino acids long. The germline gives CDR1 SEHNR, CDR2 FQNEAQ (reference sequence). Trimming at V came to 4 bases and at J to 0 bases, leaving 10 bases not matched to a gene. The DNA for the CDR3 is TGTGCCAGCAGCTCGACTCGGACAGGGGTAGACTCTGGAAACACCATATATTTT. Amino acid sequence: CASSSTRTGVDSGNTIYF.

The chain carries TRBV27 and TRBJ2-1; a possible D gene is TRBD2 (5 bases). Trimming stripped 6 bases from V and 0 bases from J, with 9 bases between. The CDR3 runs to 14 residues. Germline V gene sequence: CDR1 MNHEY, CDR2 SMNVEV (reference sequence). CDR3 amino acids: CASRGGSSYNEQFF. In nucleotides, the CDR3 is TGTGCCAGCAGGGGTGGGAGCTCCTACAATGAGCAGTTCTTC.

The chain uses TRBV13 and TRBJ1-1; no definite D call. Trimming removed 2 bases at V and 0 bases at J, with 13 bases between. The CDR3 contains 16 residues. Germline CDR1 reads PRHDT; CDR2 reads FYEKMQ (reference sequence). The CDR3 region has the DNA TGTGCCAGCAGCTTACCCCATGGCGGCCTGAACACTGAAGCTTTCTTT. Translation: CASSLPHGGLNTEAFF.

V usage is TRBV3-1 (or the pseudogene TRBV3-2) and J usage is TRBJ1-3; maybe TRBD1 (6 bases). The CDR3 has 16 amino acids. Deletions cut 0 bases from V and 1 base from J, with 10 bases between. The germline CDR1 and CDR2 sequences are LGHDT and YNNKEL (reference sequence). The CDR3 reads CASSQDPGESGNTIYF. Written as DNA, the CDR3 is TGTGCCAGCAGCCAAGACCCAGGGGAGTCTGGAAACACCATATATTTT.

V and J are TRBV7-2 and TRBJ1-4; D gene ambiguous. The germline V gene has CDR1 SGHTA and CDR2 FQGNSA. This CDR3 has 15 amino acids. Trimming stripped 6 bases from V and 8 bases from J, with 19 bases between. CDR3 protein: CASRRTAGIGEKLFF. The CDR3, as DNA: TGTGCCAGCAGGCGTACAGCGGGGATTGGAGAAAAACTGTTTTTT.

The V gene is TRBV20-1, the J gene TRBJ1-2, with TRBD1 as a possible D gene (6 bases). V was pared by 8 bases and J by 4 bases, with 11 bases between. Germline V gene sequence: CDR1 DFQATT, CDR2 SNEGSKA (reference sequence). CDR3 size: 11 residues. CDR3 in DNA: TGCAGTTACAGGGTTACCTATGGCTACACCTTC. It codes for CSYRVTYGYTF.

V gene TRBV14 combines with J gene TRBJ2-1, with D tentatively TRBD2 (5 bases). This CDR3 contains 15 residues. Germline loops: CDR1 SGHDN, CDR2 FVKESK. V was trimmed by 0 bases and J by 0 bases, leaving 6 bases between them. The CDR3: CASSQDGSSYNEQFF. In DNA form, the CDR3 reads TGTGCCAGCAGCCAAGATGGGAGCTCCTACAATGAGCAGTTCTTC.

This chain joins TRBV21-1 and TRBJ1-6. TRBV21-1 is annotated as a pseudogene. The CDR3 spans 18 residues. The CDR3 DNA sequence: TGTGCCAGCAGCAAAGGCGGGGGGGCCAACCGCTATAATTCACCCCTCCACTTT. As protein: CASSKGGGANRYNSPLHF.